These T cell receptor beta chains were read from a single sample in a study of monozygotic twins with inflammatory bowel disease. TCRdb re-called the 5' RACE reads, yielding one record per CDR3 amino acid sequence without DNA. The sample features approximately 400,000 distinct CDR3 sequences, with about 2.2% in its top ten. The source material was blood. These receptor sequences come from a human donor with ulcerative colitis or Crohn's disease, or a healthy co-twin of an affected twin (not recorded which). The CDR3 runs from the conserved cysteine through the conserved F or W.

TRBJ2-5	TRBV6-5	CASSWSGGPGMETQYF
TRBJ2-7	TRBV11-2	CASSLVAGGAYEQYF
TRBJ1-2	TRBV29-1	CSVGWTANYGYTF
TRBJ2-5	TRBV7-9	CASSFPTRLYQETQYF
TRBJ1-3	TRBV5-6	CASSQTFETGGNTIYF
TRBJ2-5	TRBV6-2/TRBV6-3	CASTRLAGWTQYF
TRBJ2-7	TRBV4-1	CASSQDRQVYEQYF
TRBJ2-5	TRBV14	CASSQATGLQETQYF
TRBJ1-1	TRBV5-6	CASSGEQPSRTEAFF
TRBJ2-2	TRBV12-3/TRBV12-4	CASSPAPRGAGELFF
TRBJ2-5	TRBV7-2	CASSLGYIGETQYF
TRBJ2-5	TRBV7-9	CASSPPAPAETQYF
TRBJ1-2	TRBV2	CASGETGGYGYTF
TRBJ2-7	TRBV7-9	CASSSSFHEQYF
TRBJ1-1	TRBV5-5	CASSVLGNTEAFF
TRBJ1-2	TRBV6-2/TRBV6-3	CASSYTEGTLNYGYTF
TRBJ2-7	TRBV16	CASSQGADYEQYF
TRBJ2-1	TRBV7-9	CASSPPPGQVPNEQFF
TRBJ1-5	TRBV3-1	CASSQGDRLTYQPQHF
TRBJ1-2	TRBV7-2	CASRGQGTPDGYGYTF
TRBJ1-2	TRBV3-1	CASSQEVWRNYGYTF
TRBJ1-5	TRBV19	CASGQHNSNQPQHF
TRBJ2-3	TRBV19	CASSLGGLNGDTQYF
TRBJ1-1	TRBV18	CASSLLPETTEAFF
TRBJ1-1	TRBV5-1	CASSSVDRGGTEAFF
TRBJ2-7	TRBV5-6	CASRSGTGPYEQYF
TRBJ2-5	TRBV20-1	CSAKIVRGPQETQYF
TRBJ2-1	TRBV3-1	CASSQASGRYEQFF
TRBJ2-4	TRBV20-1	CSATGLAKNIQYF
TRBJ2-7	TRBV4-3	CASSPNPTLIYYEQYF
TRBJ2-5	TRBV25-1	CASSEGMTGPETQYF
TRBJ2-1	TRBV6-5	CASKTPGNEQFF
TRBJ1-2	TRBV10-3	CAISEGSEYGYTF
TRBJ2-1	TRBV9	CASSEGTVPREQFF
TRBJ2-2	TRBV5-1	CASRVGPTSNTGELFF
TRBJ2-7	TRBV5-1	CASSLEVTWNEQYF
TRBJ1-2	TRBV20-1	CSASVGPQGYTF
TRBJ2-1	TRBV9	CASSGGGNEQFF
TRBJ1-3	TRBV7-2	CASSSSTPHSGNTIYF
TRBJ2-2	TRBV14	CASSRDFPDTGELFF
TRBJ2-3	TRBV6-2/TRBV6-3	CASSYPPGTSGSTDTQYF
TRBJ2-5	TRBV12-3/TRBV12-4	CASSLRQGPQETQYF